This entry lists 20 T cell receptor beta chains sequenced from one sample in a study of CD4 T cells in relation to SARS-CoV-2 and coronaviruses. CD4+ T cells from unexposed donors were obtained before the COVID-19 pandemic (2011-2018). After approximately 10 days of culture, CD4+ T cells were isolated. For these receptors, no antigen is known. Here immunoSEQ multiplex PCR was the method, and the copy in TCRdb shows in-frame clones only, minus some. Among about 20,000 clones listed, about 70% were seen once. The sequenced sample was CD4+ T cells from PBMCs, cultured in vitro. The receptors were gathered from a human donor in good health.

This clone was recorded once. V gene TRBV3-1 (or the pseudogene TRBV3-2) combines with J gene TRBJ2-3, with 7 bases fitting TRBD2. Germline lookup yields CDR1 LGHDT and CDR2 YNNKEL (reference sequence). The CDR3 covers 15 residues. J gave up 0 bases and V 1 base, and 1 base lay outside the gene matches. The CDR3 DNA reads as TGTGCCAGCAGCCAAGGACTAGCTAGCACAGATACGCAGTATTTT. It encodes CASSQGLASTDTQYF.

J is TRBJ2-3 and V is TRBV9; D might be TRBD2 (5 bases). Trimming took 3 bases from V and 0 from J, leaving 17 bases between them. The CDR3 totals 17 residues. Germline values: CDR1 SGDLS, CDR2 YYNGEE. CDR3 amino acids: CASSAVADSTSTDTQYF. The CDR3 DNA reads TGTGCCAGCAGCGCCGTGGCGGACTCCACTAGCACAGATACGCAGTATTTT.

DNA of the CDR3: TGTGCCAGTACAGACAGGGTCTTGGGAAATGAGCAGTTCTTC. Its translation: CASTDRVLGNEQFF. V gene TRBV19 combines with J gene TRBJ2-1; 7 bases line up with TRBD1. V shed 7 bases and J 7 bases; nucleotides not matched to a gene: 10. CDR1 and CDR2 from the germline V gene are LNHDA and SQIVND (reference sequence). CDR3 length: 14 residues.

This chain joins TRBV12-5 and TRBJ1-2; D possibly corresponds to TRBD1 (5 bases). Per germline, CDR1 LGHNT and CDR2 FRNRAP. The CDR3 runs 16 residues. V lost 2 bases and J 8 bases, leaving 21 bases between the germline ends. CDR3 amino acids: CASGLPPPRGGGGYTF. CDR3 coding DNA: TGTGCTAGTGGTTTGCCCCCACCGAGGGGCGGCGGGGGCTACACCTTC.

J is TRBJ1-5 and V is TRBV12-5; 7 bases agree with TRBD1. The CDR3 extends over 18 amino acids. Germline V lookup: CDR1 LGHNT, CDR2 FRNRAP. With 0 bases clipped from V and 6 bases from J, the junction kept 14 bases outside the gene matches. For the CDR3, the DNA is TGTGCTAGTGGTTTGGTACTATCCGACAGGGTAATAGTTCAGCCCCAGCATTTT. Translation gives CASGLVLSDRVIVQPQHF.

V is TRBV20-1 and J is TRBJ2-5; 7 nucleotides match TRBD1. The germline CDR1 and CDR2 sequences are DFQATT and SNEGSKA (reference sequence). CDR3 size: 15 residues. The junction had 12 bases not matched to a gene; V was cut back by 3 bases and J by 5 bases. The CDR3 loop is CSASKVTGMAETQYF. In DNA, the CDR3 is TGCAGTGCTAGTAAGGTGACAGGGATGGCGGAGACCCAGTACTTC.

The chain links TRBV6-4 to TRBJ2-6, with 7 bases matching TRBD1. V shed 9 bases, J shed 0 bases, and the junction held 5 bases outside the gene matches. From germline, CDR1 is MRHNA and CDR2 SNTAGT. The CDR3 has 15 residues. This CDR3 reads CARRDRPSGANVLTF. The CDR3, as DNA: TGTGCCAGGAGGGACAGACCCTCTGGGGCCAACGTCCTGACTTTC.

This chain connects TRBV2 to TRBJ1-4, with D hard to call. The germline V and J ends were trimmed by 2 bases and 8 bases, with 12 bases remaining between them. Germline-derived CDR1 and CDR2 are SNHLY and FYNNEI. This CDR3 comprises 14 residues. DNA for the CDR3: TGTGCCAGCAGTGAATTTCCAGAACACGAAAAACTGTTTTTT. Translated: CASSEFPEHEKLFF. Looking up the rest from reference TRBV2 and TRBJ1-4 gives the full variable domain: EPEVTQTPSHQVTQMGQEVILRCVPISNHLYFYWYRQILGQKVEFLVSFYNNEISEKSEIFDDQFSVERPDGSNFTLKIRSTKLEDSAMYFCASSEFPEHEKLFFGSGTQLSVL.

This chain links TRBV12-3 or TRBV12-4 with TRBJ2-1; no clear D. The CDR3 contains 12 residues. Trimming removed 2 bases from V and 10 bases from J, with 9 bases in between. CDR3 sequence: CASSLLGWEQFF. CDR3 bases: TGTGCCAGCAGTTTATTGGGTTGGGAGCAGTTCTTC.

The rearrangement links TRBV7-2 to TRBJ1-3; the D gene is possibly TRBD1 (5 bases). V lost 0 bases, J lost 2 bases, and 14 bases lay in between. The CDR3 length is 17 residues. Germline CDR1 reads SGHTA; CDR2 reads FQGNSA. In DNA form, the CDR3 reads TGTGCCAGCAGCTTAGCCCGAGGGGCTACAACTGGAAACACCATATATTTT. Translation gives CASSLARGATTGNTIYF.

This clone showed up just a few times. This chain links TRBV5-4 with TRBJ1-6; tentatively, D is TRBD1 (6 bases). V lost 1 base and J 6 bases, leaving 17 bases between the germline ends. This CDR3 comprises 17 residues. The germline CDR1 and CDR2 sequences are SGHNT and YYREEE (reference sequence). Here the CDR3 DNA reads TGTGCCAGCAGCTTGATAACGGTAGACAGGCGTAATTCACCCCTCCACTTT. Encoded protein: CASSLITVDRRNSPLHF. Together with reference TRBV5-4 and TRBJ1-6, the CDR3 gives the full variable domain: ETGVTQSPTHLIKTRGQQVTLRCSSQSGHNTVSWYQQALGQGPQFIFQYYREEENGRGNFPPRFSGLQFPNYSSELNVNALELDDSALYLCASSLITVDRRNSPLHFGNGTRLTVT.

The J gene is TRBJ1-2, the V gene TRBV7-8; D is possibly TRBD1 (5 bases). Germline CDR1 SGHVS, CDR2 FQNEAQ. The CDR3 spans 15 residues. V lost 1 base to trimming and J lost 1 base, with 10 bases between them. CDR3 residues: CASSLGGDLNYGYTF. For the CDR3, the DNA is TGTGCCAGCAGCTTAGGGGGGGACCTTAACTATGGCTACACCTTC.

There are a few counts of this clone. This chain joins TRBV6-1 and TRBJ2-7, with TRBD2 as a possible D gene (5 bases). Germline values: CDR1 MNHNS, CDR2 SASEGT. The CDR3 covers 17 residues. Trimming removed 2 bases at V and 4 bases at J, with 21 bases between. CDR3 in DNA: TGTGCCAGCAGTGAATTTAGGCAGACCAATATAGCGTACGAGCAGTACTTC. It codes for CASSEFRQTNIAYEQYF.

The CDR3 region has the DNA TGCAGCGTTTCTCAACAGGGGGACGAGCAGTACTTC. Its protein product is CSVSQQGDEQYF. This rearrangement joins TRBV29-1 to TRBJ2-7; 8 bases are a match to TRBD1. Germline CDR1 and CDR2: SQVTM and ANQGSEA. The length of the CDR3 is 12 residues. J gave up 5 bases and V 5 bases, and 5 bases lay outside the gene matches.

CDR3 amino acids: CSASGQGRNEQFF. The CDR3 region has the DNA TGCAGTGCTAGTGGACAGGGAAGGAATGAGCAGTTCTTC. This chain connects TRBV20-1 to TRBJ2-1, with 8 bases identical to TRBD1. The germline gives CDR1 DFQATT, CDR2 SNEGSKA (reference sequence). The CDR3 has 13 residues. Germline trimming cut 3 bases from V and 7 bases from J; bases unmatched to any gene: 5.

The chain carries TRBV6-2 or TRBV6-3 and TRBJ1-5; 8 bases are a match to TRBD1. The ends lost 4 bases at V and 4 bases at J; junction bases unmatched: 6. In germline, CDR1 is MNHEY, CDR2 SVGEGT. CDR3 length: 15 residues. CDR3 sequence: CASSSTGGKNQPQHF. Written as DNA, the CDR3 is TGTGCCAGCAGTTCCACAGGGGGGAAGAATCAGCCCCAGCATTTT.

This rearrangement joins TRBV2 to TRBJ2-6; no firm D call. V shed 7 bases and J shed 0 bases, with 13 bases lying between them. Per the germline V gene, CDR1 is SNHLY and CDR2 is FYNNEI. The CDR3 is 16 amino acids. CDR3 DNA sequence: TGTGCCAGCAATCTCAGAGTTTCCTCTGGGGCCAACGTCCTGACTTTC. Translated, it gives CASNLRVSSGANVLTF.

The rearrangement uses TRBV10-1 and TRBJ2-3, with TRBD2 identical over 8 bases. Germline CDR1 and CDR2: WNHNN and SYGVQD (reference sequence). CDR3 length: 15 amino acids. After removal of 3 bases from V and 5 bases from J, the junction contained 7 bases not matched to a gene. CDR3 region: CASSDRGGRGDTQYF. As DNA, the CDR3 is TGCGCCAGCAGTGACCGCGGGGGGCGTGGAGATACGCAGTATTTT.

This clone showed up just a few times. This CDR3 is CASSQGIVGGSGANVLTF. The CDR3 DNA reads as TGTGCCAGCAGCCAAGGTATCGTGGGCGGCTCTGGGGCCAACGTCCTGACTTTC. The gene calls are TRBV3-1 (or the pseudogene TRBV3-2) and TRBJ2-6; D is ambiguous. The ends were cut back, 1 base at V and 0 bases at J, with 13 bases in the middle. Germline V gene sequence: CDR1 LGHDT, CDR2 YNNKEL (reference sequence). This CDR3 spans 18 amino acids.

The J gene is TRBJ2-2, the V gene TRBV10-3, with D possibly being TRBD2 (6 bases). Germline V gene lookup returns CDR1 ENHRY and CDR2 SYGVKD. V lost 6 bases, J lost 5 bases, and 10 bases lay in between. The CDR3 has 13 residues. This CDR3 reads CAIRILATGELFF. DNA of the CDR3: TGTGCCATCAGGATTCTAGCGACCGGGGAGCTGTTTTTT.